A selection of T cell receptor beta chains follows, all from one sample in a study of CD8 T cells in Susac syndrome. TCRdb redid the calling of the immunoSEQ multiplex PCR reads with MiXCR, one entry per CDR3 protein. The sample yields around 53,000 distinct CDR3 sequences, roughly 94% seen once. Source material: CD8+ T cells from PBMCs. These receptors were taken from a human donor with Susac syndrome. Each CDR3 is given with its conserved first and last residue. Each record gives: CDR3 protein, V gene.

CDR3aa: CASSVAGNEQFF
v_gene: TRBV9

CDR3aa: CASTGASYNSPLHF
v_gene: TRBV27

CDR3aa: CSVEDRIGYTF
v_gene: TRBV29-1

CDR3aa: CASSQDLRGSGYTF
v_gene: TRBV4-3

CDR3aa: CASSLNNAENQPQHF
v_gene: TRBV7-2

CDR3aa: CASQAPYEQYF
v_gene: TRBV2

CDR3aa: CASSLGNNEQFF
v_gene: TRBV11-2

CDR3aa: CASSLGDGTAHEQFF
v_gene: TRBV5-1

CDR3aa: CSARLPDSYNEQFF
v_gene: TRBV20-1

CDR3aa: CASSDSAGGYETYEQYF
v_gene: TRBV9

CDR3aa: CASSQDGAGLETQYF
v_gene: TRBV4-1

CDR3aa: CAWFRDRINYGYTF
v_gene: TRBV30

CDR3aa: CASSLRGGGTEAFF
v_gene: TRBV12-3/TRBV12-4

CDR3aa: CASSLSGWRGETQYF
v_gene: TRBV27

CDR3aa: CSARGERGGSSYNEQFF
v_gene: TRBV20-1

CDR3aa: CASSLYRQGRNQPQHF
v_gene: TRBV5-6

CDR3aa: CASSQRDNEQFF
v_gene: TRBV4-1

CDR3aa: CASSLAATRVQYF
v_gene: TRBV11-1

CDR3aa: CASSSGQGEETQYF
v_gene: TRBV7-9

CDR3aa: CASSITSPPYNEQFF
v_gene: TRBV19

CDR3aa: CSADRTGKRFDTEAFF
v_gene: TRBV20-1

CDR3aa: CASSILAGGSESYGYTF
v_gene: TRBV19

CDR3aa: CASRDTSGFEQYF
v_gene: TRBV10-2

CDR3aa: CASSGGRRQGNQPQHF
v_gene: TRBV10-2

CDR3aa: CASTKGGEKYYEQYF
v_gene: TRBV27

CDR3aa: CASSYGQGGHGYTF
v_gene: TRBV6-5

CDR3aa: CASSLDEQNNQPQHF
v_gene: TRBV7-8

CDR3aa: CASSLDGRLAETDTQYF
v_gene: TRBV7-9

CDR3aa: CASSLVGDTHYEQYF
v_gene: TRBV11-2

CDR3aa: CATSRGDRSYGYTF
v_gene: TRBV15

CDR3aa: CSGAGGTVDEQYF
v_gene: TRBV20-1

CDR3aa: CASSLGGLGHSPLHF
v_gene: TRBV7-9